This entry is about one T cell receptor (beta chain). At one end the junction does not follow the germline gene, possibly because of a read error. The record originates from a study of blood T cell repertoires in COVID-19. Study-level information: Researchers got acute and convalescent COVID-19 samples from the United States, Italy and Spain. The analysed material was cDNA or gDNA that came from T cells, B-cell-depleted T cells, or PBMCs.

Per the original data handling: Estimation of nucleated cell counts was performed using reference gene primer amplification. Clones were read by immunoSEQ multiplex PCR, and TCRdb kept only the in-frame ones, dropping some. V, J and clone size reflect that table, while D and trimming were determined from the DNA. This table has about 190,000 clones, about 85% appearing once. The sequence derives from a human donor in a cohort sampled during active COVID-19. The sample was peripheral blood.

CDR3 nucleotide sequence: TGTGCCATCCGTGACAGCGGGGGGAATTACAATGAGCAGTTCTTC. It encodes CAIRDSGGNYNEQFF. The chain carries TRBV10-3 and TRBJ2-1; TRBD2 matches at 9 bases. This CDR3 has 15 residues. Germline assignment: CDR1 ENHRY and CDR2 SYGVKD.